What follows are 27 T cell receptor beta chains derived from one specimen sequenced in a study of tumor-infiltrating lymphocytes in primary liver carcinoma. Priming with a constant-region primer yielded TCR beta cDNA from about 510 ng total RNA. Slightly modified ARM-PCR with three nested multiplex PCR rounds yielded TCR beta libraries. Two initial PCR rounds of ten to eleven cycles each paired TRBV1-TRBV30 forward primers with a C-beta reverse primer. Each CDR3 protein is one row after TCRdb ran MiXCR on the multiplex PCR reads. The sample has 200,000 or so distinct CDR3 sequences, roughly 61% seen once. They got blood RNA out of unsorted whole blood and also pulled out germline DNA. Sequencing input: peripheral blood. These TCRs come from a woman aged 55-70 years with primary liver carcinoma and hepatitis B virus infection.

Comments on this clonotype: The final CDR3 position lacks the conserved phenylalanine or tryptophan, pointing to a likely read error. Written as DNA, the CDR3 is TGTGCCAGCAGCTTAGACTGGACAGGACCTTACGAGCAGTACCTC. It codes for CASSLDWTGPYEQYL. This chain connects TRBV11-2 to TRBJ2-7; 7 nucleotides agree with TRBD1. Germline values: CDR1 SGHAT, CDR2 FQNNGV. The J segment lost 4 bases and the V segment lost 0 bases, leaving 6 bases of the junction unmatched. CDR3 length equals 15 residues.

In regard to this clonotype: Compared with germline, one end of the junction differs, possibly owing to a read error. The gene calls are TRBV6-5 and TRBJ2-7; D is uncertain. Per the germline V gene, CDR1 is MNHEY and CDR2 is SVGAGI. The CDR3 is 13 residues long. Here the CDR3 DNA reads TGTGTCAGCAGTTACTCATTGGGGTACGAGCAGTACTTC. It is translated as CVSSYSLGYEQYF.

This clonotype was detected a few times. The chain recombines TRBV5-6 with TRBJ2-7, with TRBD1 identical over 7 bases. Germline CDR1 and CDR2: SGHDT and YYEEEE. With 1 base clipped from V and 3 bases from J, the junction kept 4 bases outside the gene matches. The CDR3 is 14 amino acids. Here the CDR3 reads CASSLLGQNYEQYF. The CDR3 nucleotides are TGTGCCAGCAGCTTGTTGGGACAGAACTACGAGCAGTACTTC.

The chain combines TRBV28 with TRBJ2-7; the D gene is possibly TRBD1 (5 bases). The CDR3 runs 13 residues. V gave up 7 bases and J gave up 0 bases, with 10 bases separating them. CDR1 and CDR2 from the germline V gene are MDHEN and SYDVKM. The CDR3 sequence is CASTPQGSYEQYF. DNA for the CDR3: TGTGCCAGCACCCCGCAGGGCTCCTACGAGCAGTACTTC.

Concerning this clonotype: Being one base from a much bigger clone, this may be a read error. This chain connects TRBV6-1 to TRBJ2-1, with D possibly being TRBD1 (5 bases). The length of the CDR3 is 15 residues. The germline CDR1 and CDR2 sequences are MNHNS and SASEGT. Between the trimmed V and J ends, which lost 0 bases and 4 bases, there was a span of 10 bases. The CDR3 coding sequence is TGTGCCAGCAGTGAAGCAGGGGCCGCATACAATGAGCAGTTCTTC. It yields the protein CASSEAGAAYNEQFF.

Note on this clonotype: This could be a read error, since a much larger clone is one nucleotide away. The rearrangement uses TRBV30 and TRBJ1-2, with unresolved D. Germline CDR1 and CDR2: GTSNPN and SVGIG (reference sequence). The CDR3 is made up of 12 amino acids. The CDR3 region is CAWYLPSYGYAF. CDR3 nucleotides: TGTGCCTGGTATCTCCCGAGCTATGGCTACGCCTTC.

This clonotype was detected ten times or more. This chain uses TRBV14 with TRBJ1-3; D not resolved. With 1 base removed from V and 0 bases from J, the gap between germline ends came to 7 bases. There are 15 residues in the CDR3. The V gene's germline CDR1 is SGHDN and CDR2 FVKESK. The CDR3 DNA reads TGTGCCAGCAGCCAAGTGCAGAGCTCTGGAAACACCATATATTTT. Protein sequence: CASSQVQSSGNTIYF. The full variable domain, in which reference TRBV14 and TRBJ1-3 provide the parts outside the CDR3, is EAGVTQFPSHSVIEKGQTVTLRCDPISGHDNLYWYRRVMGKEIKFLLHFVKESKQDESGMPNNRFLAERTGGTYSTLKVQPAELEDSGVYFCASSQVQSSGNTIYFGEGSWLTVV.

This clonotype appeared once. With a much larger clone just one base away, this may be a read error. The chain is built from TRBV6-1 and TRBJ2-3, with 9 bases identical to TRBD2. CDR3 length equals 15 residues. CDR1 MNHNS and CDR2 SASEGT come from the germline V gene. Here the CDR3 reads CASRSSGKGTGTQYF. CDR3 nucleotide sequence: TGTGCCAGCCGGTCTAGCGGGAAGGGCACAGGTACGCAGTATTTT.

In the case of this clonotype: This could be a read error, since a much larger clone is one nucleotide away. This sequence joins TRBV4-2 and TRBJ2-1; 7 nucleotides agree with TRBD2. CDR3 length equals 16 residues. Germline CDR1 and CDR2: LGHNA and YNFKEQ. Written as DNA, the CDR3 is TGTGCCAGCAACCAAGGAACGGGAGGCTCATACAATGAGCAGTTCTTC. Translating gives CASNQGTGGSYNEQFF.

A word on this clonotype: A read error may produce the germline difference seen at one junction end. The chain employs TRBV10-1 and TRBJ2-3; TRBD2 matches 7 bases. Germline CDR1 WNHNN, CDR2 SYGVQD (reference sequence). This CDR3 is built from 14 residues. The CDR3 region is CAGSEAGAGDTQYF. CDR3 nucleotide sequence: TGCGCCGGCAGTGAGGCGGGAGCAGGAGATACGCAGTATTTT.

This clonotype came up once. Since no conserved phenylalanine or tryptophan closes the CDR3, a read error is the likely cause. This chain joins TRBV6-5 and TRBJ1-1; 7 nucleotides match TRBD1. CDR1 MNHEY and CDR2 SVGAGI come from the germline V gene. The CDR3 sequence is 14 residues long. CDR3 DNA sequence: TGTGCCGGCAGTTGCTTCGGAGGGGGCTCTGAAGCTTTCTCT. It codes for CAGSCFGGGSEAFS.

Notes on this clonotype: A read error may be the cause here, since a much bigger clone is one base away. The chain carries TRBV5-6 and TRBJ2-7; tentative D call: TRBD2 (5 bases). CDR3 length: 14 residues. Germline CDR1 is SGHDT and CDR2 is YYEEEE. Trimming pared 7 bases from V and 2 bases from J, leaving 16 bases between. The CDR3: CASWFMGRTYEQYF. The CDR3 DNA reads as TGTGCCAGCTGGTTCATGGGGAGAACCTACGAGCAGTACTTC.

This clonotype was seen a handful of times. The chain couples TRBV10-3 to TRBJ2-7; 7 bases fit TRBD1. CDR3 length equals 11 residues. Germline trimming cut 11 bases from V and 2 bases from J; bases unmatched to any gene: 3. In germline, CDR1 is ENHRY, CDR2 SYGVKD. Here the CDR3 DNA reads TGTGCCGTCGGGACAGCCTACGAGCAGTACTTC. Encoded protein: CAVGTAYEQYF.

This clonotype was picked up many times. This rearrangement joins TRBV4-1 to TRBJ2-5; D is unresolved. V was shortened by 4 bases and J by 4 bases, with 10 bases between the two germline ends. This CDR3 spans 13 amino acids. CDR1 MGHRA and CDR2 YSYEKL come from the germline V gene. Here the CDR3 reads CASSLQIPETQYF. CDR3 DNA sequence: TGCGCCAGCAGCCTCCAAATCCCAGAGACCCAGTACTTC.

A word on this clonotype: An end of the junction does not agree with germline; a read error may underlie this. CDR3 in amino acids: CVSSLDSVFGSGIDTQYF. CDR3 coding DNA: TGTGTCAGCAGCTTAGATTCGGTTTTCGGGTCTGGCATAGATACGCAGTATTTT. This chain uses TRBV11-2 with TRBJ2-3; D ambiguous. The CDR3 covers 18 residues. Germline assignment: CDR1 SGHAT and CDR2 FQNNGV.

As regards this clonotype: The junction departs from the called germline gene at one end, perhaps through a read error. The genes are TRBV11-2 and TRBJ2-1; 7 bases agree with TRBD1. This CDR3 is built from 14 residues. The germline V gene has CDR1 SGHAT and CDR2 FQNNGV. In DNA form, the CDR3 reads TGTGCCAGCAGATTAGAGGGGGCGCGGAATGATCAGTTCTTC. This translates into CASRLEGARNDQFF.

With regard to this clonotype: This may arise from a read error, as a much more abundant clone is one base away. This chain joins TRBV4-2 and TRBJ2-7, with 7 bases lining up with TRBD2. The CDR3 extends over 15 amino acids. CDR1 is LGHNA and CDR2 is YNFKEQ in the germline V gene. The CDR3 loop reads CASSQSAGVSYKQYF. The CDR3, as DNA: TGTGCCAGCAGCCAATCTGCGGGGGTCTCCTACAAGCAGTACTTC.

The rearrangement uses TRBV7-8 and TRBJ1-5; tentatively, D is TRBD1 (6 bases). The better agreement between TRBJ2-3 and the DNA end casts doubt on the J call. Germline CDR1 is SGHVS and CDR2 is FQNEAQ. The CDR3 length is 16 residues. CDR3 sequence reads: CASSLVQGQLNQPQYF. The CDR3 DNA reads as TGTGCCAGCAGCTTAGTGCAGGGACAACTAAATCAGCCCCAGTATTTT.

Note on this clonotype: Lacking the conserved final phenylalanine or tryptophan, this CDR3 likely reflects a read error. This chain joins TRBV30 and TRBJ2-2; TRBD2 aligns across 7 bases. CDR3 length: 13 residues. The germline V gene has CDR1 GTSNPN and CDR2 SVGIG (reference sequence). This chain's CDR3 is CAWSVGGSGELFL. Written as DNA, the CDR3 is TGTGCATGGAGTGTGGGGGGGTCCGGGGAGCTGTTTCTT.

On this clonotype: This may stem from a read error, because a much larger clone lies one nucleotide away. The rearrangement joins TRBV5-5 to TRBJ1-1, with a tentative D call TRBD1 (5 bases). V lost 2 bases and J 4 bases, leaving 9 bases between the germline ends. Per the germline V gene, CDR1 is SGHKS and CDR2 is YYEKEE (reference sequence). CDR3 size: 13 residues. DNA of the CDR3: TGTGCCAGCAGCTTTTACAGGAGCACTGAAGCTTTCTTT. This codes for CASSFYRSTEAFF.

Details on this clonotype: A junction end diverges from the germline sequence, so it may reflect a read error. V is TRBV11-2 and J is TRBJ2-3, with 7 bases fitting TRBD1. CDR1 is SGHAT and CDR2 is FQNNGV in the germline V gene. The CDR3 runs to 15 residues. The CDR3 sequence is CTSSRTWTGTETQYF. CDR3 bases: TGTACCAGCAGCCGCACTTGGACAGGCACAGAAACGCAGTATTTT. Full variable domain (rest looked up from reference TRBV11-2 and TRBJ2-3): EAGVAQSPRYKIIEKRQSVAFWCNPISGHATLYWYQQILGQGPKLLIQFQNNGVVDDSQLPKDRFSAERLKGVDSTLKIQPAKLEDSAVYLCTSSRTWTGTETQYFGPGTRLTVL.

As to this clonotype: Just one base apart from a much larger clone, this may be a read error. The DNA of the CDR3 is TGTGCCAGCAGTACAGTGGTTGGCGGGGAGCTGTTTTTT. Protein sequence: CASSTVVGGELFF. The chain uses TRBV12-3 or TRBV12-4 and TRBJ2-2; no reliable D call. CDR3 length: 13 residues. Trimming removed 5 bases from V and 7 bases from J, with 11 bases in between.

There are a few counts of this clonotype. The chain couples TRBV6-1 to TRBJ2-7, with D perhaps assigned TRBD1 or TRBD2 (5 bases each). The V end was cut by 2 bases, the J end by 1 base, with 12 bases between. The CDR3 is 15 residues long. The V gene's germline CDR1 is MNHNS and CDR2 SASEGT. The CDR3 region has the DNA TGTGCCAGCAGTGAAAATTTGGGGGTTTCCTACGAGCAGTACTTC. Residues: CASSENLGVSYEQYF.

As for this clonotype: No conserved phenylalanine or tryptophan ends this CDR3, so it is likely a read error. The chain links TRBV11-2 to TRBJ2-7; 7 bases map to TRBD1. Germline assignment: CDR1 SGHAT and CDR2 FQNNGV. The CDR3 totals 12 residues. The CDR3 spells CGGSLGGHEQYY. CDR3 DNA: TGTGGCGGCAGCTTAGGGGGCCACGAGCAGTACTAC.

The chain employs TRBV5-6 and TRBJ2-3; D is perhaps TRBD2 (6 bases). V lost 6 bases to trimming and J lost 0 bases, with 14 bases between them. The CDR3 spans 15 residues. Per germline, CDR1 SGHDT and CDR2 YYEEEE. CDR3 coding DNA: TGTGCCAGCAACCCCTGGACTAACAGCACAGATACGCAGTATTTT. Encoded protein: CASNPWTNSTDTQYF.

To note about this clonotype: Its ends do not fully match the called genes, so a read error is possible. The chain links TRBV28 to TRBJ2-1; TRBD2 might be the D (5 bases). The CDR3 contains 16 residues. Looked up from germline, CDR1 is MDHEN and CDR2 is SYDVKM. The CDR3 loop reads CASSFQPGRPGNEKFF. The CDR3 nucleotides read TGTGCCAGCAGTTTTCAGCCCGGGCGTCCGGGGAATGAGAAGTTCTTC.

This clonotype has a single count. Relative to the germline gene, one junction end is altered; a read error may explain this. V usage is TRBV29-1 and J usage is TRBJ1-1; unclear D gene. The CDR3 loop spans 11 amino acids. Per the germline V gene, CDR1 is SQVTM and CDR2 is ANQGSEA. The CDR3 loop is CGVVGNTEAFF. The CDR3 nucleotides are TGCGGCGTTGTTGGAAACACTGAAGCTTTCTTT.